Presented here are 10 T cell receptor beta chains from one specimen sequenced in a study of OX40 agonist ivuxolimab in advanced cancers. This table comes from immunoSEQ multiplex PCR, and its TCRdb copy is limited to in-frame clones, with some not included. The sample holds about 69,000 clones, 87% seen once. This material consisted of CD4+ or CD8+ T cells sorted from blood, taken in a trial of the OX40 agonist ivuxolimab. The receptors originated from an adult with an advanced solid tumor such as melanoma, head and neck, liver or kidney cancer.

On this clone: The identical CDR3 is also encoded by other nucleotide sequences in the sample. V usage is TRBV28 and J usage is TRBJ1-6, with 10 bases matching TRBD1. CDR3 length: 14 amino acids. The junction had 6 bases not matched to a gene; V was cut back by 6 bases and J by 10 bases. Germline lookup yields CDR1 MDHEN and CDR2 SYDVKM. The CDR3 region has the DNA TGTGCCAGCAGCCCGGGACAGGGGCGGTCACCCCTCCACTTT. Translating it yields CASSPGQGRSPLHF.

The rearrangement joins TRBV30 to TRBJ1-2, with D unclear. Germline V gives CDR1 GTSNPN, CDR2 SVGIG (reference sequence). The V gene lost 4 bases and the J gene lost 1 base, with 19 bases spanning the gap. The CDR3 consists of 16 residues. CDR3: CAWTLSGLTFNYGYTF. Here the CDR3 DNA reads TGTGCCTGGACTCTGTCAGGTCTCACATTTAACTATGGCTACACCTTC.

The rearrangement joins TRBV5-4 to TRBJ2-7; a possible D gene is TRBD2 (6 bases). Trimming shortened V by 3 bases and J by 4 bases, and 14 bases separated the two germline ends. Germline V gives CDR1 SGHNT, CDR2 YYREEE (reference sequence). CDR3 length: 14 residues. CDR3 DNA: TGTGCCAGCAGCTCCCGGGACTTGCCTTACGAGCAGTACTTC. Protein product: CASSSRDLPYEQYF.

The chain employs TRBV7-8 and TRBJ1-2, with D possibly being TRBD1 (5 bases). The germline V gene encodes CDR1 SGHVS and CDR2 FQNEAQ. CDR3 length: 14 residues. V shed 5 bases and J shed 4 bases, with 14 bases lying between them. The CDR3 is CASSDGQGAYGYTF. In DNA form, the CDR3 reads TGTGCCAGCAGCGACGGACAAGGGGCCTATGGCTACACCTTC.

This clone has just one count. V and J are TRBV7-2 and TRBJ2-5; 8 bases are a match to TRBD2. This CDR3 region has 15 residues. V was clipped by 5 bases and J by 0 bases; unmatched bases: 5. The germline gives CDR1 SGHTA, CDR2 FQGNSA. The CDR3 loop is CASSGGGTYQETQYF. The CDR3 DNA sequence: TGTGCCAGCAGCGGCGGGGGGACGTACCAAGAGACCCAGTACTTC.

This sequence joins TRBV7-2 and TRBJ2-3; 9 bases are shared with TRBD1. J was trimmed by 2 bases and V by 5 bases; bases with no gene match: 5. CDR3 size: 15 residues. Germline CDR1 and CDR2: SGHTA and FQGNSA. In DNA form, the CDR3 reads TGTGCCAGCAGCAACCGGGACAGGGCCACAGATACGCAGTATTTT. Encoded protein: CASSNRDRATDTQYF.

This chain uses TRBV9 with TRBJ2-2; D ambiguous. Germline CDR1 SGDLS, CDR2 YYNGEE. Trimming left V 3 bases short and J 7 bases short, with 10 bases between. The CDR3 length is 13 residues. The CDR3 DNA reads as TGTGCCAGCAGCGAGCTGGCGGACGGGGAGCTGTTTTTT. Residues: CASSELADGELFF.

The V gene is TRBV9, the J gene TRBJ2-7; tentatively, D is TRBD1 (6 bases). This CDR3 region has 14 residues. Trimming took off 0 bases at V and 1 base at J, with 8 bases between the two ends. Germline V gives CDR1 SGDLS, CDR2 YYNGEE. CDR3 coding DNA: TGTGCCAGCAGCGTAGGAAGGGGGTCCTACGAGCAGTACTTC. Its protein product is CASSVGRGSYEQYF.

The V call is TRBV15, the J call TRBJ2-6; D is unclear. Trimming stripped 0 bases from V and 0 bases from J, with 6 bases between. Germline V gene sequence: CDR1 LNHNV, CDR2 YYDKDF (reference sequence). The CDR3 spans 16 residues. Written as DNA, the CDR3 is TGTGCCACCAGCAGAGACAAGAGCTCTGGGGCCAACGTCCTGACTTTC. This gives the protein CATSRDKSSGANVLTF.

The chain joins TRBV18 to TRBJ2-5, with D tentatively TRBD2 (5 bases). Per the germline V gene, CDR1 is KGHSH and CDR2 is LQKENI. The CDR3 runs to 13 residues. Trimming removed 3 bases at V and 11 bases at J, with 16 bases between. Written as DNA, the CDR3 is TGTGCCAGCTCACCGACGGGGTTGAGGGAGCAGTACTTC. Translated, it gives CASSPTGLREQYF.